Presented here are 13 T cell receptor beta chains from one specimen sequenced in a study of molecular identifiers for immune sequencing clone quantification. One entry per CDR3 protein, called by TCRdb with MiXCR from the PCR reads. The sample includes some 94,000 distinct CDR3 sequences, around a quarter seen only once; the top ten take about 0.73%. The specimen sequenced was naive CD8+ T cells from blood, with Jurkat cell RNA spiked in. The subset was: FACS-sorted CD8+CD4-CCR7+CD45RA+ naive T cells. These receptors were taken from a human donor in good health. Some libraries in this study had Jurkat cell RNA spiked in.

Points on this clonotype: Just one base apart from a much larger clone, this may be a read error. The chain recombines TRBV6-5 with TRBJ2-3; 10 bases map to TRBD1. CDR1 MNHEY and CDR2 SVGAGI come from the germline V gene. The CDR3 sequence is 14 residues long. CDR3 in amino acids: CASSWDRGGDTRYF. CDR3 bases: TGTGCCAGCAGTTGGGACAGGGGAGGCGATACGCGGTATTTT.

As for this clonotype: A much larger clone differs from this one at a single base, so this may be a read error. The CDR3 loop reads CASGVSSYSGEQYF. The CDR3 coding sequence is TGTGCCAGCGGTGTAAGCAGTTACTCTGGGGAGCAGTACTTC. The chain couples TRBV28 to TRBJ2-7, with D hard to call. The CDR3 runs 14 residues. With 8 bases removed from V and 7 bases from J, the gap between germline ends came to 21 bases. Germline CDR1 reads MDHEN; CDR2 reads SYDVKM.

At least ten counts were recorded for this clonotype. The chain is built from TRBV6-6 and TRBJ2-1; no clear D. This CDR3 comprises 12 residues. Germline loops: CDR1 MNHNY, CDR2 SVGAGI (reference sequence). Trimming stripped 5 bases from V and 7 bases from J, with 9 bases between. CDR3 in amino acids: CASSTPGNEQFF. The CDR3 nucleotides read TGTGCCAGCAGTACCCCTGGGAATGAGCAGTTCTTC.

The V gene is TRBV10-2, the J gene TRBJ2-2, with TRBD2 matching over 14 bases. Per germline, CDR1 WSHSY and CDR2 SAAADI. Losses at the gene ends were 5 bases for V and 6 bases for J; bases not matched to a gene: 5. The CDR3 sequence is 16 residues long. CDR3 sequence reads: CASSKGLAGGPGELFF. Here the CDR3 DNA reads TGCGCCAGCAGTAAAGGACTAGCGGGGGGCCCCGGGGAGCTGTTTTTT.

This clonotype was counted ten times or more. This chain links TRBV2 with TRBJ2-2; no clear D gene. The CDR3 has 16 amino acids. The V gene lost 6 bases and the J gene lost 2 bases, with 16 bases spanning the gap. Germline V lookup: CDR1 SNHLY, CDR2 FYNNEI. CDR3 DNA: TGTGCCAGCAGCCCCAGAGTTGCGCGTAACACCGGGGAGCTGTTTTTT. Encoded protein: CASSPRVARNTGELFF.

About this clonotype: This clone may be a read error of a much larger clone one base away. This chain joins TRBV5-4 and TRBJ2-6; the D gene is possibly TRBD1 (5 bases). Germline-derived CDR1 and CDR2 are SGHNT and YYREEE (reference sequence). The CDR3 contains 16 residues. The CDR3, as DNA: TGTGCCAGCAGCGGAAACCGGATCTCTGGGGCCAACGTCCTGCCTTTC. Residues: CASSGNRISGANVLPF.

The J gene is TRBJ2-3, the V gene TRBV7-9; D might be TRBD2 (7 bases). Deletions cut 5 bases from V and 6 bases from J, with 21 bases between. The CDR3 has 16 amino acids. Germline V gene sequence: CDR1 SEHNR, CDR2 FQNEAQ (reference sequence). The CDR3 DNA sequence: TGTGCCAGCAGCGGACATTTTCGGGGGGCGCGGGATACGCAGTATTTT. It is translated as CASSGHFRGARDTQYF.

This clonotype was picked up many times. This rearrangement joins TRBV7-2 to TRBJ2-7, with 8 bases identical to TRBD1. The CDR3 is 14 amino acids. The junction had 8 bases not matched to a gene; V was cut back by 5 bases and J by 5 bases. Germline-derived CDR1 and CDR2 are SGHTA and FQGNSA. The CDR3 region has the DNA TGTGCCAGCAGCCTTAGCGACAGGGGAGACGAGCAGTACTTC. Residues: CASSLSDRGDEQYF.

Points on this clonotype: A much larger clonotype is one base distant, so this may be a read error. The chain carries TRBV29-1 and TRBJ2-1, with a tentative D call TRBD2 (5 bases). Germline V gives CDR1 SQVTM, CDR2 ANQGSEA. The CDR3 covers 10 residues. This CDR3 reads CSVGVNEQLF. The CDR3 DNA sequence: TGCAGCGTCGGGGTAAATGAGCAGCTCTTC.

In its sample, this clonotype was seen a few times. The V gene is TRBV24-1, the J gene TRBJ2-5; tentative D call: TRBD1 (5 bases). V was pared by 0 bases and J by 5 bases, with 12 bases between. This CDR3 spans 15 amino acids. In germline, CDR1 is KGHDR, CDR2 SFDVKD. DNA of the CDR3: TGTGCCACCAGTGATTTGCGGTTGGGGCTGGAGACCCAGTACTTC. This gives the protein CATSDLRLGLETQYF.

In the case of this clonotype: This may come from a read error, since a much larger clone is one base off. The J gene is TRBJ2-2, the V gene TRBV29-1, with a tentative D call TRBD1 (7 bases). The CDR3 contains 13 residues. CDR1 is SQVTM and CDR2 is ANQGSEA in the germline V gene. The CDR3 loop reads CSARDSNTGGLFF. DNA for the CDR3: TGCAGCGCAAGGGACAGCAACACCGGGGGGCTGTTTTTT.

This clonotype was seen more than once but under ten times. The chain is built from TRBV12-5 and TRBJ2-7, with 7 bases matching TRBD2. V lost 4 bases to trimming and J lost 2 bases; unmatched junction nucleotides: 5. Germline loops: CDR1 LGHNT, CDR2 FRNRAP. The CDR3 length is 14 residues. The CDR3 DNA follows: TGTGCTAGTGGTTGGGGGGGTGGTGCCTACGAGCAGTACTTC. Its protein product is CASGWGGGAYEQYF.

As for this clonotype: A clone one base away is much larger, so this may be a read error. The chain links TRBV27 to TRBJ2-5, with 8 bases lining up with TRBD2. CDR1 MNHEY and CDR2 SMNVEV come from the germline V gene (reference sequence). This CDR3 spans 16 amino acids. This CDR3 is CASSPAHLAGQEAQYF. DNA of the CDR3: TGTGCCAGCAGCCCCGCTCATCTAGCGGGCCAAGAGGCCCAGTACTTC.